The 25 T cell receptor beta chains below all came from one sample that was sequenced in a study of molecular identifiers for immune sequencing clone quantification. MiXCR, applied by TCRdb to the PCR reads, yields one record per CDR3 protein. The data contain just over 35,000 distinct CDR3 sequences, about 18% of them singletons. Material for sequencing was naive CD8+ T cells from blood, with Jurkat cell RNA spiked in. The subset was: FACS-sorted CD8+CD4-CCR7+CD45RA+ naive T cells. The receptor source for this set is a human donor in good health. Some libraries in this study had Jurkat cell RNA spiked in.

Ten or more counts support this clonotype. This chain connects TRBV9 to TRBJ2-7; 9 nucleotides agree with TRBD2. Trimming removed 4 bases from V and 2 bases from J; junction bases left unmatched: 4. CDR1 and CDR2 from the germline V gene are SGDLS and YYNGEE. The CDR3 loop spans 14 amino acids. The CDR3 loop reads CASSLSGSPYEQYF. The DNA of the CDR3 is TGTGCCAGCAGCCTTAGCGGGAGTCCCTACGAGCAGTACTTC.

This clonotype was counted many times. This sequence joins TRBV28 and TRBJ2-7; the D gene is possibly TRBD1 (5 bases). The V gene's germline CDR1 is MDHEN and CDR2 SYDVKM. This CDR3 has 15 residues. V lost 6 bases and J 2 bases, leaving 17 bases between the germline ends. The CDR3: CASRKTAGLAYEQYF. Written as DNA, the CDR3 is TGTGCCAGCAGGAAGACCGCAGGGTTAGCCTACGAGCAGTACTTC. The whole variable domain, filled in from reference TRBV28 and TRBJ2-7, reads DVKVTQSSRYLVKRTGEKVFLECVQDMDHENMFWYRQDPGLGLRLIYFSYDVKMKEKGDIPEGYSVSREKKERFSLILESASTNQTSMYLCASRKTAGLAYEQYFGPGTRLTVT.

The CDR3 spells CASSLGLGTGELFF. In DNA form, the CDR3 reads TGCGCCAGCAGCCTGGGTCTGGGGACCGGGGAGCTGTTTTTT. The chain has TRBV4-1 and TRBJ2-2; D gene unclear. Trimming shortened V by 4 bases and J by 5 bases, and 11 bases separated the two germline ends. Looked up from germline, CDR1 is MGHRA and CDR2 is YSYEKL. This CDR3 spans 14 amino acids.

The V gene is TRBV9, the J gene TRBJ2-7; D is tentatively TRBD1 or TRBD2 (5 bases each). Trimming stripped 3 bases from V and 3 bases from J, with 13 bases between. Germline V lookup: CDR1 SGDLS, CDR2 YYNGEE. The CDR3 runs 14 residues. CDR3 in amino acids: CASSAWDESYEQYF. For the CDR3, the DNA is TGTGCCAGCAGCGCCTGGGACGAAAGCTACGAGCAGTACTTC.

Turning to this clonotype: A much larger clone lies a single base off, so this may be a read error. V and J are TRBV6-2 or TRBV6-3 and TRBJ2-5; D uncertain. The V gene's germline CDR1 is MNHEY and CDR2 SVGEGT. The CDR3 consists of 15 residues. DNA for the CDR3: TGTGCCAGCAGTTACTCGAGGACCACCCAAGAGATCCAGTACTTC. Its protein product is CASSYSRTTQEIQYF.

This clonotype was seen ten or more times. The chain couples TRBV18 to TRBJ2-5; D is unresolved. The CDR3 spans 12 residues. The V end lost 0 bases, the J end lost 5 bases, and 4 bases lay between the germline ends. The V gene's germline CDR1 is KGHSH and CDR2 LQKENI. The CDR3 here is CASSPPSETQYF. CDR3 DNA sequence: TGTGCCAGCTCACCACCGTCGGAGACCCAGTACTTC.

This clonotype was counted ten times or more. J is TRBJ1-5 and V is TRBV7-9, with TRBD1 as a possible D gene (6 bases). Trimming cost V 0 bases and J 2 bases, with 14 bases left between them. This CDR3 is built from 17 residues. CDR1 is SEHNR, CDR2 FQNEAQ, per germline (reference sequence). The CDR3 DNA is TGTGCCAGCAGCTTAGCCCAGACAGGTTTTGGCAATCAGCCCCAGCATTTT. This sequence encodes CASSLAQTGFGNQPQHF.

This sequence joins TRBV7-9 and TRBJ2-7; 10 nucleotides agree with TRBD1. Per the germline V gene, CDR1 is SEHNR and CDR2 is FQNEAQ (reference sequence). After removal of 0 bases from V and 6 bases from J, the junction contained 5 bases not matched to a gene. The CDR3 loop spans 15 amino acids. This chain's CDR3 is CASSLASGTGAEQYF. DNA for the CDR3: TGTGCCAGCAGCTTAGCCTCCGGGACAGGGGCCGAGCAGTACTTC.

By sample share, this clonotype is medium-sized. The chain is built from TRBV4-1 and TRBJ2-3, with D possibly matching TRBD1 (6 bases). The V end lost 0 bases, the J end lost 0 bases, and 7 bases lay between the germline ends. The germline gives CDR1 MGHRA, CDR2 YSYEKL. The CDR3 is 15 amino acids. CDR3 region: CASSQEDRSTDTQYF. The DNA of the CDR3 is TGCGCCAGCAGCCAAGAGGACAGAAGCACAGATACGCAGTATTTT.

Worth noting for this clonotype: This may stem from a read error, because a much larger clone lies one nucleotide away. Without the conserved terminal phenylalanine or tryptophan, this CDR3 likely stems from a read error. J is TRBJ2-3 and V is TRBV5-5, with 10 bases identical to TRBD2. The germline V gene encodes CDR1 SGHKS and CDR2 YYEKEE (reference sequence). This CDR3 is built from 14 residues. J lost 4 bases, V lost 2 bases, and 1 base had no gene match. The DNA for the CDR3 is TGTGCCAGCAGCTTAGCGGGGGGGCCAGATACGCAGTATCTT. Its translation: CASSLAGGPDTQYL.

Comments on this clonotype: This may arise from a read error, as a much more abundant clone is one base away. The rearrangement uses TRBV19 and TRBJ2-7; 8 nucleotides agree with TRBD1. CDR1 and CDR2 (germline): LNHDA, SQIVND (reference sequence). J lost 5 bases, V lost 4 bases, and 4 bases had no gene match. The CDR3 is made up of 13 amino acids. Written as DNA, the CDR3 is TGTGCCAGTAGTAGGACAGGGTGTAACGAGCAGTACTTC. It encodes CASSRTGCNEQYF.

This clonotype was counted only a few times. One base away lies a much larger clone, so this may be a sequencing read error. This rearrangement joins TRBV7-2 to TRBJ2-1; the D gene could be TRBD1 or TRBD2 (5 bases each). V shed 1 base and J shed 6 bases, with 19 bases lying between them. The CDR3 contains 17 residues. Germline loops: CDR1 SGHTA, CDR2 FQGNSA. The CDR3 nucleotides read TGTGCCAGCAGCTTAGGTTTGGGGGAGAGTGCCCTCAATGAGCAGTTCTTC. Its protein product is CASSLGLGESALNEQFF.

Regarding this clonotype: This may be a read error: a much more frequent sequence differs by one nucleotide. The chain couples TRBV6-4 to TRBJ2-7, with D maybe TRBD1 (6 bases). The CDR3 runs 14 residues. Germline V gene data show CDR1 as MRHNA and CDR2 as SNTAGT. This CDR3 is CAGSDSPGDYEQYF. The CDR3 DNA sequence: TGTGCCGGCAGTGACTCGCCAGGGGACTACGAGCAGTACTTC.

The chain employs TRBV28 and TRBJ2-3; D might be TRBD1 (5 bases). Germline V gene data show CDR1 as MDHEN and CDR2 as SYDVKM. V was shortened by 5 bases and J by 1 base, with 13 bases between the two germline ends. There are 15 residues in the CDR3. In DNA form, the CDR3 reads TGTGCCAGCAGTATCGACAGATTTGGCACAGATACGCAGTATTTT. Translation gives CASSIDRFGTDTQYF.

Many counts were recorded for this clonotype. The genes are TRBV7-9 and TRBJ2-3; 9 bases line up with TRBD2. Germline V gene lookup returns CDR1 SEHNR and CDR2 FQNEAQ (reference sequence). This CDR3 region has 16 residues. With 4 bases clipped from V and 2 bases from J, the junction kept 7 bases outside the gene matches. CDR3 in amino acids: CASSSELAGFTDTQYF. The CDR3 bases are TGTGCCAGCAGCTCCGAACTAGCGGGCTTCACAGATACGCAGTATTTT.

In its sample, this clonotype was seen many times. The chain employs TRBV7-8 and TRBJ1-1; weak D call: TRBD1 (6 bases). V dropped 2 bases and J dropped 1 base, with 17 bases sitting between them. The CDR3 covers 17 residues. Looked up from germline, CDR1 is SGHVS and CDR2 is FQNEAQ. Here the CDR3 reads CASSLISWGGKNTEAFF. The DNA for the CDR3 is TGTGCCAGCAGCTTAATAAGCTGGGGGGGCAAGAACACTGAAGCTTTCTTT.

This clonotype has a count of ten or more. The chain couples TRBV6-4 to TRBJ2-2; D possibly corresponds to TRBD2 (5 bases). From germline, CDR1 is MRHNA and CDR2 SNTAGT. The CDR3 has 12 residues. V was cut by 4 bases and J by 9 bases, with 9 bases left in between. In nucleotides, the CDR3 is TGTGCCAGCAGTGGGACTTCGAGGGAGCTGTTTTTT. This sequence encodes CASSGTSRELFF.

This clonotype was seen at least ten times. The V and J genes are TRBV5-4 and TRBJ1-5; D is unclear. The CDR3 extends over 15 amino acids. The V gene lost 0 bases and the J gene lost 1 base, with 8 bases spanning the gap. From germline, CDR1 is SGHNT and CDR2 YYREEE (reference sequence). The CDR3 coding sequence is TGTGCCAGCAGCTTGGAAGGCCAAAGCAATCAGCCCCAGCATTTT. Its translation: CASSLEGQSNQPQHF.

Note on this clonotype: A read error is possible here, since a much larger clone lies one base away. V usage is TRBV4-1 and J usage is TRBJ2-3; no clear D. The CDR3 sequence is 16 residues long. Germline V gene lookup returns CDR1 MGHRA and CDR2 YSYEKL. The CDR3: CASSDATVARTNTQYF. CDR3 nucleotides: TGCGCCAGCAGCGACGCTACGGTGGCACGCACAAATACGCAGTATTTT.

V gene TRBV6-2 or TRBV6-3 combines with J gene TRBJ1-1, with TRBD1 identical over 7 bases. Looked up from germline, CDR1 is MNHEY and CDR2 is SVGEGT. The CDR3 runs 14 residues. V was pared by 10 bases and J by 4 bases, with 12 bases of the junction left unmatched. The CDR3 coding sequence is TGTGCCACCTTCGCATTACAGGGGCCCACTGAAGCTTTCTTT. Protein: CATFALQGPTEAFF.

As to this clonotype: A much larger clone lies a single base off, so this may be a read error. The chain is built from TRBV19 and TRBJ2-7; the D gene could be TRBD1 or TRBD2 (6 bases each). Germline-derived CDR1 and CDR2 are LNHDA and SQIVND (reference sequence). CDR3 length: 16 residues. The chain's CDR3 is CASTPGGGRGFYEQCF. CDR3 nucleotide sequence: TGTGCCAGTACCCCCGGGGGCGGCAGGGGATTCTACGAGCAGTGCTTC.

This clonotype was seen repeatedly, ten times or more. The rearrangement links TRBV7-9 to TRBJ2-3, with TRBD1 matching 9 bases. Germline assignment: CDR1 SEHNR and CDR2 FQNEAQ (reference sequence). The CDR3 extends over 14 amino acids. V shed 4 bases, J shed 4 bases, and the junction held 3 bases outside the gene matches. The CDR3 coding sequence is TGTGCCAGCAGCTGGGACAGGGTTGCAGATACGCAGTATTTT. Its translation: CASSWDRVADTQYF. Full variable domain (missing parts from reference TRBV7-9 and TRBJ2-3): DTGVSQNPRHKITKRGQNVTFRCDPISEHNRLYWYRQTLGQGPEFLTYFQNEAQLEKSRLLSDRFSAERPKGSFSTLEIQRTEQGDSAMYLCASSWDRVADTQYFGPGTRLTVL.

This clonotype was seen ten or more times. This rearrangement joins TRBV6-5 to TRBJ2-7; D might be TRBD2 (5 bases). Deletions cut 3 bases from V and 0 bases from J, with 12 bases between. CDR3 length: 15 residues. Germline CDR1 and CDR2: MNHEY and SVGAGI. The CDR3 loop is CASSYGLGSSYEQYF. The DNA of the CDR3 is TGTGCCAGCAGTTATGGGTTAGGGAGCTCCTACGAGCAGTACTTC.

This clonotype was counted ten times or more. The chain recombines TRBV2 with TRBJ2-3, with D possibly matching TRBD1 (5 bases). Germline V CDR1 and CDR2: SNHLY, FYNNEI. V lost 8 bases, J lost 1 base, and 7 bases lay in between. CDR3 length equals 12 residues. CDR3 coding DNA: TGTGCCAGCGAGACAGGCACAGATACGCAGTATTTT. Its protein product is CASETGTDTQYF.

At least ten counts were recorded for this clonotype. The gene calls are TRBV20-1 and TRBJ2-3; D is undetermined. The CDR3 consists of 14 residues. The germline V and J ends were trimmed by 3 bases and 0 bases, with 10 bases remaining between them. From germline, CDR1 is DFQATT and CDR2 SNEGSKA (reference sequence). The CDR3 is CSARGSTSTDTQYF. The DNA for the CDR3 is TGCAGTGCTAGGGGCAGTACAAGCACAGATACGCAGTATTTT.